This T cell receptor (beta chain) appears in the sequencing data of a study of blood T cell repertoires in COVID-19. Study details: Specimens from acute and convalescent COVID-19 originated in the United States, Italy and Spain. PBMCs, B-cell-depleted T cells, or T cells were the source of the cDNA or gDNA that made up the material.

Concerning this clone: The junction departs from germline at one end; a sequencing error may be responsible.

Original processing methods: Reference gene primers were amplified, and this amplification served to estimate nucleated cell counts. The table came from immunoSEQ multiplex PCR; TCRdb's copy has only in-frame clones and leaves some out. That table gives V, J and clone size, and the DNA gave D and trimming. The repertoire holds some 170,000 clones, roughly 83% seen once, with about 10% in the top ten. This CDR3 is built from 12 residues. Germline loops: CDR1 SGHRS, CDR2 YFSETQ. This receptor was obtained from a woman of 80 years or more with active or convalescent COVID-19. V and J are TRBV5-1 and TRBJ1-1; a weak D match, TRBD1 (6 bases). Sequenced sample: peripheral blood. The DNA of the CDR3 is TGCGCCAGCAGGTTGGACAGCCTTGAAGCTTTCTTT. This encodes CASRLDSLEAFF.